One sample yielded the 24 T cell receptor beta chains listed below, sequenced in a study of blood T cells in healthy people across ages. Primed by a sample-barcoded 5' primer and a J-beta primer mix, a second PCR proceeded for roughly 7 to 11 cycles. TCRdb re-derived calls from the 5' RACE reads in MiXCR, one entry per CDR3 protein. The table shows 1 million or so distinct CDR3 sequences, with about 23% occurring only once. In addition, the sample was reused for a study of T cells of mothers and their children.

Sequenced: blood. These receptors were obtained from a girl under 10 years old in good health.

This clonotype was counted only a few times. The J gene is TRBJ1-3, the V gene TRBV10-3, with D possibly TRBD1 on 6 matching bases. V lost 1 base, J lost 4 bases, and 20 bases lay in between. Germline V gene data show CDR1 as ENHRY and CDR2 as SYGVKD. This CDR3 has 18 residues. Here the CDR3 DNA reads TGTGCCATCAGTGAGTTACCAACAGGGAAAGGGTTCGGAAACACCATATATTTT. Protein sequence: CAISELPTGKGFGNTIYF.

This clonotype was observed a few times. This chain uses TRBV7-2 with TRBJ1-1; tentatively, D is TRBD1 (5 bases). Germline V CDR1 and CDR2: SGHTA, FQGNSA. CDR3 length equals 17 residues. V was trimmed by 1 base and J by 0 bases, leaving 15 bases between them. DNA for the CDR3: TGTGCCAGCAGCTTAGGGGGGGGTGCCGGCATGAACACTGAAGCTTTCTTT. Residues: CASSLGGGAGMNTEAFF.

The chain joins TRBV4-1 to TRBJ2-5; unclear D gene. V was shortened by 3 bases and J by 7 bases, with 12 bases between the two germline ends. This CDR3 region has 13 residues. The V gene's germline CDR1 is MGHRA and CDR2 YSYEKL. In nucleotides, the CDR3 is TGCGCCAGCAGCCAGAATACCCCGGCGACCCAGTACTTC. This gives the protein CASSQNTPATQYF.

This clonotype was seen more than once but under ten times. The chain employs TRBV13 and TRBJ2-5; tentative D call: TRBD2 (5 bases). The CDR3 loop spans 16 amino acids. Germline-derived CDR1 and CDR2 are PRHDT and FYEKMQ (reference sequence). V lost 4 bases and J 5 bases, leaving 20 bases between the germline ends. The CDR3 nucleotides read TGTGCCAGCAGCTCCCTCGACTCCGCCCCGGGGGAGACCCAGTACTTC. The encoded protein is CASSSLDSAPGETQYF.

The chain combines TRBV5-1 with TRBJ2-7; unclear D gene. Trimming removed 0 bases at V and 3 bases at J, with 13 bases between. In germline, CDR1 is SGHRS, CDR2 YFSETQ. The CDR3 spans 15 residues. This CDR3 is CASSLAGLENYEQYF. The DNA of the CDR3 is TGCGCCAGCAGCTTGGCCGGTCTAGAGAACTACGAGCAGTACTTC.

This clonotype turned up a few times. A read error may account for a junction end that differs from germline. The chain links TRBV12-3 or TRBV12-4 to TRBJ2-7, with a possible D match to TRBD2 (6 bases). The CDR3 is 14 residues long. CDR3 nucleotide sequence: TGTGCCAGCAGTTTAACGGGAGTGGGTTACAAGCAATACTTC. Amino acid sequence: CASSLTGVGYKQYF.

There are a few counts of this clonotype. The chain couples TRBV27 to TRBJ1-2; no firm D call. The CDR3 runs to 14 residues. V lost 0 bases, J lost 0 bases, and 5 bases lay in between. Germline CDR1 MNHEY, CDR2 SMNVEV (reference sequence). The CDR3 spells CASSLSSPNYGYTF. In DNA, the CDR3 is TGTGCCAGCAGTTTATCTTCGCCTAACTATGGCTACACCTTC.

This clonotype showed up just a few times. The chain recombines TRBV20-1 with TRBJ1-5, with 9 bases that match TRBD1. Germline lookup yields CDR1 DFQATT and CDR2 SNEGSKA (reference sequence). The V segment lost 6 bases and the J segment 2 bases; nucleotides outside the gene matches: 8. The CDR3 totals 15 residues. For the CDR3, the DNA is TGCAGTGCCGGGGGGACAGGGTCTGGCAATCAGCCCCAGCATTTT. It translates to CSAGGTGSGNQPQHF.

This clonotype was found a few times. The chain joins TRBV11-2 to TRBJ2-3; 10 nucleotides line up with TRBD2. Germline loops: CDR1 SGHAT, CDR2 FQNNGV. This CDR3 is 15 amino acids long. V was clipped by 2 bases and J by 6 bases; unmatched bases: 5. CDR3 in amino acids: CASSLTSGADDTQYF. The CDR3 DNA is TGTGCCAGCAGCTTAACTAGCGGGGCGGACGATACGCAGTATTTT. Using reference TRBV11-2 and TRBJ2-3 for the parts outside the CDR3, the full variable domain is EAGVAQSPRYKIIEKRQSVAFWCNPISGHATLYWYQQILGQGPKLLIQFQNNGVVDDSQLPKDRFSAERLKGVDSTLKIQPAKLEDSAVYLCASSLTSGADDTQYFGPGTRLTVL.

The chain employs TRBV7-8 and TRBJ2-6; D unclear. Per the germline V gene, CDR1 is SGHVS and CDR2 is FQNEAQ. CDR3 length equals 15 residues. V lost 0 bases and J 6 bases, leaving 9 bases between the germline ends. CDR3 DNA: TGTGCCAGCAGCTTAGCGAGAAATGTGGCCAACGTCCTGACTTTC. It codes for CASSLARNVANVLTF.

The chain carries TRBV7-8 and TRBJ2-5; TRBD1 matches at 8 bases. Germline V CDR1 and CDR2: SGHVS, FQNEAQ. This CDR3 comprises 16 residues. The V and J ends lost 2 bases and 2 bases, in that order; junction bases with no gene match: 7. CDR3 coding DNA: TGTGCCAGCAGCTTATCTAGGAGACAGGGGCAAGAGACCCAGTACTTC. This translates into CASSLSRRQGQETQYF.

This sequence joins TRBV12-3 or TRBV12-4 and TRBJ2-7, with D possibly matching TRBD2 (5 bases). The length of the CDR3 is 12 residues. V lost 8 bases and J lost 5, with 13 bases in between. DNA of the CDR3: TGTGCCAGCTCCGAGGGCGTCCACGAGCAGTACTTC. This translates into CASSEGVHEQYF.

As DNA, the CDR3 is TGTGCCAGCGGCCGACCGGGACTAGCGGAAGAGACCCAGTACTTC. Amino acid sequence: CASGRPGLAEETQYF. This chain connects TRBV7-2 to TRBJ2-5; 11 nucleotides line up with TRBD2. The CDR3 is 15 residues long. Looked up from germline, CDR1 is SGHTA and CDR2 is FQGNSA. The ends lost 8 bases at V and 3 bases at J; junction bases unmatched: 8.

This chain connects TRBV29-1 to TRBJ2-1, with TRBD2 identical over 7 bases. The assigned J gene may be wrong: the sequence end matches TRBJ2-7 better. This CDR3 region has 13 residues. Germline values: CDR1 SQVTM, CDR2 ANQGSEA. DNA for the CDR3: TGCAGCGTAGGAGGGAGGGCCAGCTACGAGCAGTACTTC. Translating gives CSVGGRASYEQYF.

There are a few counts of this clonotype. This chain connects TRBV29-1 to TRBJ1-4; possibly TRBD1 for D (5 bases). The CDR3 has 12 residues. Germline V gene lookup returns CDR1 SQVTM and CDR2 ANQGSEA. The ends were cut back, 6 bases at V and 5 bases at J, with 10 bases in the middle. This CDR3 reads CSVSGGNEKLFF. The CDR3 region has the DNA TGCAGCGTGTCGGGGGGGAATGAAAAACTGTTTTTT. Full variable domain (outside the CDR3, taken from reference TRBV29-1 and TRBJ1-4): SAVISQKPSRDICQRGTSLTIQCQVDSQVTMMFWYRQQPGQSLTLIATANQGSEATYESGFVIDKFPISRPNLTFSTLTVSNMSPEDSSIYLCSVSGGNEKLFFGSGTQLSVL.

This clonotype was counted many times. The rearrangement links TRBV7-9 to TRBJ1-4; D call uncertain. Germline assignment: CDR1 SEHNR and CDR2 FQNEAQ (reference sequence). The ends were cut back, 5 bases at V and 5 bases at J, with 9 bases in the middle. CDR3 length: 13 residues. For the CDR3, the DNA is TGTGCCAGCAGCCAGGACCCAAATGAAAAACTGTTTTTT. Its protein product is CASSQDPNEKLFF.

This clonotype was counted a few times. Given a much more abundant clone one base away, this may be a read error. This chain uses TRBV7-8 with TRBJ1-1; the D gene is possibly TRBD1 (6 bases). Looked up from germline, CDR1 is SGHVS and CDR2 is FQNEAQ. The ends were cut back, 3 bases at V and 3 bases at J, with 8 bases in the middle. The CDR3 length is 13 residues. The CDR3 loop reads CASSLGAYTEAFF. The CDR3 nucleotides are TGTGCCAGCAGCTTGGGGGCGTACACTGAAGCTTTCTTT.

This clonotype was counted a single time. V usage is TRBV6-6 and J usage is TRBJ2-5, with 8 bases aligning to TRBD2. The CDR3 totals 16 residues. After removal of 4 bases from V and 2 bases from J, the junction contained 9 bases not matched to a gene. CDR1 is MNHNY, CDR2 SVGAGI, per germline (reference sequence). The CDR3 sequence: CASSSFIAGPQETQYF. CDR3 nucleotides: TGTGCCAGCAGTTCATTCATAGCGGGGCCACAAGAGACCCAGTACTTC.

This clonotype came up a few times. The J gene is TRBJ1-6, the V gene TRBV7-2, with a possible D match to TRBD1 (6 bases). Trimming stripped 5 bases from V and 0 bases from J, with 11 bases between. Germline V gene lookup returns CDR1 SGHTA and CDR2 FQGNSA. The length of the CDR3 is 16 residues. This chain's CDR3 is CASSGTPSSYNSPLHF. The DNA of the CDR3 is TGTGCCAGCAGCGGGACACCTAGCTCCTATAATTCACCCCTCCACTTT.

Only a few counts were recorded for this clonotype. The chain links TRBV11-1 to TRBJ2-2; 8 bases are a match to TRBD2. After removal of 7 bases from V and 3 bases from J, the junction contained 7 bases not matched to a gene. Germline lookup yields CDR1 SGHAT and CDR2 FQDESV (reference sequence). The CDR3 consists of 15 residues. The CDR3 DNA reads TGTGCCAGCACCCACAAGCGGGGGTACACCGGGGAGCTGTTTTTT. It yields the protein CASTHKRGYTGELFF.

The CDR3 sequence: CSVVPGQGVWTQYF. The CDR3, as DNA: TGCAGCGTGGTTCCGGGACAGGGTGTTTGGACCCAGTACTTC. This chain connects TRBV29-1 to TRBJ2-5, with 9 bases lining up with TRBD1. CDR1 is SQVTM, CDR2 ANQGSEA, per germline. This CDR3 is built from 14 residues. J was trimmed by 7 bases and V by 6 bases; bases with no gene match: 12. Full variable domain (remainder filled in from reference TRBV29-1 and TRBJ2-5): SAVISQKPSRDICQRGTSLTIQCQVDSQVTMMFWYRQQPGQSLTLIATANQGSEATYESGFVIDKFPISRPNLTFSTLTVSNMSPEDSSIYLCSVVPGQGVWTQYFGPGTRLLVL.

This chain links TRBV5-1 with TRBJ2-3; D unclear. The CDR3 runs 14 residues. V lost 2 bases and J 3 bases, leaving 10 bases between the germline ends. Germline V gene lookup returns CDR1 SGHRS and CDR2 YFSETQ. CDR3 coding DNA: TGCGCCAGCAGCTTTATCTCAGAAACAGATACGCAGTATTTT. Translating it yields CASSFISETDTQYF.

V and J are TRBV6-2 or TRBV6-3 and TRBJ2-7; D might be TRBD2 (6 bases). The CDR3 runs 14 residues. Germline CDR1 reads MNHEY; CDR2 reads SVGEGT. Trimming removed 5 bases from V and 8 bases from J, with 19 bases in between. The CDR3 reads CASSLRRDSEKQYF. In DNA form, the CDR3 reads TGTGCCAGCAGTCTCCGGCGGGACTCCGAAAAGCAGTACTTC.

V is TRBV12-3 or TRBV12-4 and J is TRBJ1-1; no firm D call. V was pared by 7 bases and J by 1 base, with 13 bases between. CDR3 length equals 14 residues. The CDR3 is CASTLSPRNTEAFF. In nucleotides, the CDR3 is TGTGCCAGCACCCTGTCCCCCCGGAACACTGAAGCTTTCTTT.